A selection of T cell receptor beta chains follows, all from one sample in a study of blood T cell repertoires in COVID-19. Libraries were prepared by immunoSEQ multiplex PCR; TCRdb keeps only in-frame clonotypes and omits some of them. This table has approximately 270,000 clones, roughly four fifths appearing once. The sample taken for sequencing was peripheral blood. These receptors were obtained from an elderly man with acute or convalescent COVID-19. Both conserved end residues are part of each CDR3. Each record gives: clone size, V gene, CDR3 length, D gene, J gene, CDR3 DNA, CDR3 protein. The D gene is left open where the match is weak. Expanded clones get a size class; other rows say once, few or many, or leave the size out.

clone size: -
V gene: TRBV7-9
CDR3 length: 18
D gene: -
J gene: TRBJ2-3
CDR3 DNA: TGTGCCAGCAGCTTAGTCGGAGTTGACAGTTGGGGCACAGATACGCAGTATTTT
CDR3 protein: CASSLVGVDSWGTDTQYF

clone size: -
V gene: TRBV19
CDR3 length: 15
D gene: -
J gene: TRBJ1-2
CDR3 DNA: TGTGCCAGTAGTATGGGGGGGATAGCTAACTATGGCTACACCTTC
CDR3 protein: CASSMGGIANYGYTF

clone size: -
V gene: TRBV5-1
CDR3 length: 19
D gene: -
J gene: TRBJ1-2
CDR3 DNA: TGCGCCAGCAGCTCGGAGACAGGAACCCGATTGTTAGCTAACTATGGCTACACCTTC
CDR3 protein: CASSSETGTRLLANYGYTF

clone size: -
V gene: TRBV5-1
CDR3 length: 14
D gene: TRBD1
J gene: TRBJ1-2
CDR3 DNA: TGCGCCAGCAGCTTGGCGGAGACAGGGAGCGGCTACACCTTC
CDR3 protein: CASSLAETGSGYTF

clone size: -
V gene: TRBV19
CDR3 length: 14
D gene: -
J gene: TRBJ2-3
CDR3 DNA: TGTGCCAGTAGTATAGAGAGGGCCACAGATACGCAGTATTTT
CDR3 protein: CASSIERATDTQYF

clone size: -
V gene: TRBV9
CDR3 length: 16
D gene: TRBD2
J gene: TRBJ2-3
CDR3 DNA: TGTGCCAGCAGCGGGATTAGCGGGACTAGCACAGATACGCAGTATTTT
CDR3 protein: CASSGISGTSTDTQYF

clone size: -
V gene: TRBV5-1
CDR3 length: 13
D gene: -
J gene: TRBJ2-3
CDR3 DNA: TGCGCCAGCAGCTTGGCAGGGCTAGATACGCAGTATTTT
CDR3 protein: CASSLAGLDTQYF

clone size: -
V gene: TRBV28
CDR3 length: 14
D gene: TRBD1
J gene: TRBJ1-5
CDR3 DNA: TGTGCCAGCAGACAACAGGGGGCGGGGCAGCCCCAGCATTTT
CDR3 protein: CASRQQGAGQPQHF

clone size: -
V gene: TRBV24-1
CDR3 length: 14
D gene: -
J gene: TRBJ1-2
CDR3 DNA: TGTGCCACCAGTGACCGACAGCAGAACTATGGCTACACCTTC
CDR3 protein: CATSDRQQNYGYTF

clone size: -
V gene: TRBV6-2/TRBV6-3
CDR3 length: 16
D gene: TRBD1
J gene: TRBJ1-5
CDR3 DNA: TGTGCCAGCAGTGCCGGGACAGGGGGCCGGGCACAGCCCCAGCATTTT
CDR3 protein: CASSAGTGGRAQPQHF

clone size: -
V gene: TRBV15
CDR3 length: 12
D gene: -
J gene: TRBJ1-2
CDR3 DNA: TGTGCCACCAGCACACTTAACTATGGCTACACCTTC
CDR3 protein: CATSTLNYGYTF

clone size: -
V gene: TRBV27
CDR3 length: 15
D gene: TRBD1
J gene: TRBJ1-2
CDR3 DNA: TGTGCCAGCAGACGCCCCGGGACAGGGAACTATGGCTACACCTTC
CDR3 protein: CASRRPGTGNYGYTF

clone size: -
V gene: TRBV19
CDR3 length: 12
D gene: -
J gene: TRBJ1-5
CDR3 DNA: TGTGCCAGTAAACATGCCAATCAGCCCCAGCATTTT
CDR3 protein: CASKHANQPQHF

clone size: -
V gene: TRBV19
CDR3 length: 16
D gene: TRBD1
J gene: TRBJ1-2
CDR3 DNA: TGTGCCAGTAGTATGACCGACAGGGGCGGTGCCTATGGCTACACCTTC
CDR3 protein: CASSMTDRGGAYGYTF

clone size: -
V gene: TRBV2
CDR3 length: 14
D gene: TRBD2
J gene: TRBJ2-3
CDR3 DNA: TGTGCCAGCGTGGCTAGCGGCCGCACAGATACGCAGTATTTT
CDR3 protein: CASVASGRTDTQYF

clone size: -
V gene: TRBV5-1
CDR3 length: 15
D gene: -
J gene: TRBJ1-1
CDR3 DNA: TGCGCCAGCACCGATAGGTCGGGAGGGGGCACTGAAGCTTTCTTT
CDR3 protein: CASTDRSGGGTEAFF

clone size: -
V gene: TRBV2
CDR3 length: 13
D gene: -
J gene: TRBJ1-5
CDR3 DNA: TGTGCCACCACAGGGAACCCGGGCCAGCCCCAGCATTTT
CDR3 protein: CATTGNPGQPQHF

clone size: -
V gene: TRBV6-5
CDR3 length: 14
D gene: -
J gene: TRBJ1-5
CDR3 DNA: TGTGCCAGCAGCCGGGGGGGGGTCGGGCAGCCCCAGCATTTT
CDR3 protein: CASSRGGVGQPQHF

clone size: -
V gene: TRBV19
CDR3 length: 15
D gene: -
J gene: TRBJ1-1
CDR3 DNA: TGTGCCAGTAGTATCGGGCGGACAGCGAACACTGAAGCTTTCTTT
CDR3 protein: CASSIGRTANTEAFF

clone size: -
V gene: TRBV28
CDR3 length: 12
D gene: -
J gene: TRBJ1-5
CDR3 DNA: TGTGCCAGCAGTTTACAGCGGCAGCCCCAGCATTTT
CDR3 protein: CASSLQRQPQHF

clone size: -
V gene: TRBV24-1
CDR3 length: 14
D gene: -
J gene: TRBJ1-2
CDR3 DNA: TGTGCCACCAGTGATTTCCCGCGACAGTATGGCTACACCTTC
CDR3 protein: CATSDFPRQYGYTF

clone size: -
V gene: TRBV5-1
CDR3 length: 17
D gene: -
J gene: TRBJ2-3
CDR3 DNA: TGCGCCAGCAGCTTGGGTCACCTCAGTCGTTCGATAGATACGCAGTATTTT
CDR3 protein: CASSLGHLSRSIDTQYF

clone size: -
V gene: TRBV3-1/TRBV3-2
CDR3 length: 14
D gene: -
J gene: TRBJ2-2
CDR3 DNA: TGTGCCAGCAGCCAAGGTTGGAGCACCGGGGAGCTGTTTTTT
CDR3 protein: CASSQGWSTGELFF

clone size: -
V gene: TRBV5-1
CDR3 length: 16
D gene: TRBD1
J gene: TRBJ1-2
CDR3 DNA: TGCGCCAGCAGCTTACTAATCCAGGACAGGGCGTATGGCTACACCTTC
CDR3 protein: CASSLLIQDRAYGYTF

clone size: -
V gene: TRBV19
CDR3 length: 16
D gene: TRBD1
J gene: TRBJ2-2
CDR3 DNA: TGTGCCAGTAGTAGAAAGACAGGGAACTCGGCCGGGGAGCTGTTTTTT
CDR3 protein: CASSRKTGNSAGELFF

clone size: -
V gene: TRBV15
CDR3 length: 15
D gene: -
J gene: TRBJ2-1
CDR3 DNA: TGTGCCACCAGCAGGAGCGGGCGATCAAACAATGAGCAGTTCTTC
CDR3 protein: CATSRSGRSNNEQFF

clone size: -
V gene: TRBV3-1/TRBV3-2
CDR3 length: 15
D gene: -
J gene: TRBJ1-2
CDR3 DNA: TGTGCCAGCAGCCAAGGGGCGCGCCGACTAGCTGGCTACACCTTC
CDR3 protein: CASSQGARRLAGYTF

clone size: few
V gene: TRBV5-1
CDR3 length: 14
D gene: -
J gene: TRBJ1-2
CDR3 DNA: TGCGCCAGCAGCTTTCGGACAAACAACTATGGCTACACCTTC
CDR3 protein: CASSFRTNNYGYTF

clone size: -
V gene: TRBV5-1
CDR3 length: 15
D gene: TRBD2
J gene: TRBJ2-7
CDR3 DNA: TGCGCCAGCAGCTTGGAACTAGCGGGAGGCTACGAGCAGTACTTC
CDR3 protein: CASSLELAGGYEQYF

clone size: -
V gene: TRBV29-1
CDR3 length: 11
D gene: -
J gene: TRBJ1-4
CDR3 DNA: TGCAGCGTCAATAGGGGAGAAAAACTGTTTTTT
CDR3 protein: CSVNRGEKLFF

clone size: few
V gene: TRBV14
CDR3 length: 16
D gene: -
J gene: TRBJ2-2
CDR3 DNA: TGTGCCAGCAGCCAAGTGGGGGCAGCGAACACCGGGGAGCTGTTTTTT
CDR3 protein: CASSQVGAANTGELFF

clone size: few
V gene: TRBV28
CDR3 length: 15
D gene: TRBD1
J gene: TRBJ1-4
CDR3 DNA: TGTGCCAGCAGTTTTTCCCGACAGGGTTTTGAAAAACTGTTTTTT
CDR3 protein: CASSFSRQGFEKLFF

clone size: once
V gene: TRBV2
CDR3 length: 11
D gene: TRBD1
J gene: TRBJ1-1
CDR3 DNA: TGTGCCAGCAGGCTGACAGGGGATGCTTTCTTT
CDR3 protein: CASRLTGDAFF

clone size: -
V gene: TRBV7-3
CDR3 length: 13
D gene: TRBD1
J gene: TRBJ1-2
CDR3 DNA: TGTGCCAGCAGCTTGGGGACAGGCGATGGCTACACCTTC
CDR3 protein: CASSLGTGDGYTF

clone size: -
V gene: TRBV9
CDR3 length: 15
D gene: -
J gene: TRBJ2-3
CDR3 DNA: TGTGCCAGCAGCCTGTTAGTGAGGGCAGGCGATACGCAGTATTTT
CDR3 protein: CASSLLVRAGDTQYF

clone size: -
V gene: TRBV7-2
CDR3 length: 14
D gene: -
J gene: TRBJ1-2
CDR3 DNA: TGTGCCAGCAGCTTGCAGGGGACGGCCTATGGCTACACCTTC
CDR3 protein: CASSLQGTAYGYTF

clone size: -
V gene: TRBV4-1
CDR3 length: 16
D gene: TRBD1
J gene: TRBJ2-3
CDR3 DNA: TGCGCCAGCAGCCAAGCCGGGACAGGGCTCACAGATACGCAGTATTTT
CDR3 protein: CASSQAGTGLTDTQYF